This TCR beta chain was captured by sequencing in a study of blood T cell repertoires in COVID-19. Libraries were prepared by immunoSEQ multiplex PCR; TCRdb keeps only in-frame clonotypes and omits some of them. This sample has approximately 140,000 clones; 70% to 90% occur once, and the top ten carry 8%. This TCR was recovered from a woman aged 60-70 years with COVID-19, enrolled during active disease. What was sequenced was peripheral blood.

CDR3 sequence reads: CASSGGGYEQYF. CDR3 sequence (DNA): TGTGCCAGCAGCGGGGGAGGATACGAGCAGTACTTC. The chain carries TRBV2 and TRBJ2-7; D might be TRBD2 (6 bases). The CDR3 covers 12 residues. Trimming stripped 6 bases from V and 4 bases from J, with 10 bases between. Germline CDR1 reads SNHLY; CDR2 reads FYNNEI.